This T cell receptor beta chain was profiled in a study of monozygotic twins with cystic fibrosis. Study outcomes and limitations: Co-twins had the most similar V usage for 13 of 16 pairs, J for 8. Clonality was generally low (median around 0.009), higher in the most severe patients. Monozygotic CF twins shared more identical nucleotide clonotypes than unrelated patients. Shared CDR3 numbers were not associated with age, concordance or severity.

This clone was observed once. What it recognizes is unknown. Libraries were prepared by immunoSEQ multiplex PCR; TCRdb keeps only in-frame clonotypes and omits some of them. The profile covers over 30,000 clones, with 75% to 95% appearing a single time and 0.15% to 0.2% taken by the ten largest. The CDR3 runs to 15 residues. The V end lost 5 bases, the J end lost 5 bases, and 15 bases lay between the germline ends. Germline loops: CDR1 LGHNA, CDR2 YSLEER. The TCR originated in a boy aged 2-9 years with cystic fibrosis. Sequencing was carried out using blood. The rearrangement uses TRBV4-3 and TRBJ2-2; D may match TRBD1 or TRBD2 (5 bases each). CDR3 amino acids: CASSGPTGRTGELFF. The DNA of the CDR3 is TGCGCCAGCAGCGGGCCGACGGGGCGAACCGGGGAGCTGTTTTTT.